This TCR beta chain was recorded in a study of high-grade serous ovarian cancer treatment subgroups (dated by TCRdb to the early 2020s). At the level of the whole study: A mean of roughly 15,000 reads and 7,500 or so unique TCR beta rearrangements per sample was generated by sequencing. TCR beta repertoires were profiled in patients with high-grade serous ovarian cancer who were grouped, under a laparoscopic triage algorithm, by complete gross resection or by neoadjuvant chemotherapy response. In total there were 85 to 95 samples, since every patient provided one primary tumor sample and two metastatic tumor samples. The approximately 30-patient cohort included around 10 patients with no residual disease after primary surgery (R0), around 10 excellent NACT responders, and around 10 poor NACT responders.

The 85 to 95 tumor samples underwent high-throughput TCR profiling with ImmunoSEQ. From the authors' description of their analysis: Richness (unique productive sequences), clonality, evenness and relatedness were included as repertoire diversity metrics, and similarity between samples was assessed with the Bhattacharyya coefficient. A sensitivity analysis that removed TCRs with fewer than two reads produced consistent conclusions. TCRdb retrieved this table from immuneACCESS and kept in-frame rearrangements only. Not all clones are present; in checked studies, unresolved V genes account for under half, and no reason is known for the remainder. D and trimming come from the DNA, and the V and J calls and clone size come from that table. The sample table records some 2,300 clones; about 68% of these occur just once. The biggest ten clones account for over 7% of the sample. According to the germline V gene, CDR1 reads SGDLS and CDR2 reads YYNGEE. Counted from cysteine to phenylalanine, this CDR3 has 15 amino acids. CDR3 DNA is the only sequence kept; it has 45 bases, read in frame from the first base.

Overall study results and their limits: TCR repertoire analyses were focused on CDR3, and CDR1 and CDR2 were not analyzed. Repertoire similarity ranging from roughly 0.1 to 0.79 was observed between tumors from the same patient, whereas almost no similarity was observed between different patients. TCR clonal relatedness correlated positively with neoantigen level and, by trend, with copy number variation and mutation load from whole-genome sequencing. Bulk tumor TCR sequencing lacked spatial information, limiting insight into HGSC tumor complexity and diversity.

Concerning this clone: What this receptor recognizes is not known. Base qualities are missing; no much larger clone stands one base away.

Tumor samples were obtained before definitive surgery or chemotherapy. Genomic DNA extraction was performed by the MD Anderson Biospecimen Extraction Resource, and TCR sequencing was carried out by the MD Anderson Cancer Genomics Laboratory. The receptor chain draws on TRBV9 and TRBJ2-5; a tentative D match to TRBD1 spans 5 bases. TRBJ2-7 explains the end of the DNA better; the J call may be wrong. The sequenced material came from tumor tissue. This sequence originates from a human donor with high-grade serous ovarian cancer. The CDR3 region: CASSLSAGPLYEQYF. The DNA reads as follows: TGTGCCAGCAGCCTTTCTGCAGGGCCTCTCTACGAGCAGTACTTC.